Each of the 11 T cell receptor beta chains below was sequenced from the same sample in a study of T cells in Graves' hyperthyroidism and ophthalmopathy. Amplification of TCR beta CDR3 regions used RNA as the template. TCR CDR3 underwent first-round RT-PCR with the HTBI primer set. MiXCR, run by TCRdb on the multiplex PCR reads, gives a single entry per CDR3 protein. Here the sample spans about 540,000 distinct CDR3 sequences, 35% to 55% being singletons. Sequences were obtained from peripheral blood or thyroid tissue (not recorded which). The receptors shown here come from a woman between 18 and 29 years old with Graves' hyperthyroidism.

This clonotype was detected many times. V gene TRBV20-1 combines with J gene TRBJ1-1; unclear D gene. V dropped 1 base and J dropped 1 base, with 10 bases sitting between them. The CDR3 runs to 14 residues. Germline V CDR1 and CDR2: DFQATT, SNEGSKA (reference sequence). Here the CDR3 DNA reads TGCAGTGCTAGAGGGGTCTGGAAGAACACTGAAGCTTTCTTT. Translated: CSARGVWKNTEAFF.

This clonotype was counted many times. The chain has TRBV13 and TRBJ1-2; D gene uncertain. Germline V gene lookup returns CDR1 PRHDT and CDR2 FYEKMQ (reference sequence). There are 14 residues in the CDR3. The germline V and J ends were trimmed by 2 bases and 4 bases, with 11 bases remaining between them. CDR3 amino acids: CASSLIEETYGYTF. The CDR3 nucleotides read TGTGCCAGCAGCTTAATCGAGGAGACCTATGGCTACACCTTC. The entire variable domain, with the rest obtained from reference TRBV13 and TRBJ1-2, is as follows: AAGVIQSPRHLIKEKRETATLKCYPIPRHDTVYWYQQGPGQDPQFLISFYEKMQSDKGSIPDRFSAQQFSDYHSELNMSSLELGDSALYFCASSLIEETYGYTFGSGTRLTVV.

The sample holds many counts of this clonotype. The V and J genes are TRBV7-2 and TRBJ1-4; perhaps TRBD1 as D (5 bases). Germline loops: CDR1 SGHTA, CDR2 FQGNSA. V shed 5 bases and J shed 8 bases, with 18 bases lying between them. The CDR3 is made up of 15 amino acids. The CDR3 DNA reads TGTGCCAGCAGCACCTGGAGGGGAGGAAAAGAAAAACTGTTTTTT. Translated, it gives CASSTWRGGKEKLFF.

This clonotype was recorded at least ten times. The rearrangement joins TRBV5-1 to TRBJ2-2, with no clear D. The CDR3 contains 14 residues. Germline CDR1 reads SGHRS; CDR2 reads YFSETQ. V dropped 2 bases and J dropped 5 bases, with 10 bases sitting between them. Here the CDR3 reads CASSFPLGTGELFF. DNA for the CDR3: TGCGCCAGCAGCTTTCCCCTGGGGACCGGGGAGCTGTTTTTT. The variable domain in full, completed from reference TRBV5-1 and TRBJ2-2, reads KAGVTQTPRYLIKTRGQQVTLSCSPISGHRSVSWYQQTPGQGLQFLFEYFSETQRNKGNFPGRFSGRQFSNSRSEMNVSTLELGDSALYLCASSFPLGTGELFFGEGSRLTVL.

Notes on this clonotype: This may come from a read error, since a much larger clone is one base off. CDR3 residues: CASISQGFQEAQYF. Written as DNA, the CDR3 is TGTGCCAGCATTTCCCAGGGGTTTCAAGAGGCCCAGTACTTC. The gene calls are TRBV7-8 and TRBJ2-5; D is perhaps TRBD1 (6 bases). Germline-derived CDR1 and CDR2 are SGHVS and FQNEAQ. The CDR3 contains 14 residues.

This clonotype was seen at least ten times. J is TRBJ1-4 and V is TRBV6-1; D remains ambiguous. This CDR3 is built from 15 residues. The germline V and J ends were trimmed by 1 base and 8 bases, with 14 bases remaining between them. Germline V lookup: CDR1 MNHNS, CDR2 SASEGT. The CDR3 loop reads CASSEGPLQGEKLFF. CDR3 nucleotides: TGTGCCAGCAGTGAAGGCCCTTTGCAAGGCGAAAAACTGTTTTTT.

Many counts were recorded for this clonotype. The chain joins TRBV7-3 to TRBJ2-7; D is possibly TRBD2 (8 bases). Germline assignment: CDR1 SGHTA and CDR2 FQGTGA. CDR3 length equals 14 residues. Deletions cut 10 bases from V and 7 bases from J, with 23 bases between. The CDR3 DNA sequence: TGTGCCACCCGGGAGGGGGCCATACTGCGGGAGCAGTACTTC. It translates to CATREGAILREQYF.

The rearrangement uses TRBV20-1 and TRBJ2-7; 7 bases line up with TRBD2. There are 15 residues in the CDR3. CDR1 is DFQATT and CDR2 is SNEGSKA in the germline V gene (reference sequence). V shed 1 base, J shed 3 bases, and the junction held 9 bases outside the gene matches. CDR3 DNA: TGCAGTGCTAGAGTTTTTGCGGGAGAGGGCTACGAGCAGTACTTC. It is translated as CSARVFAGEGYEQYF.

This clonotype was seen a single time. The V and J genes are TRBV2 and TRBJ2-5; D not certain. The V end was cut by 6 bases, the J end by 3 bases, with 20 bases between. CDR1 is SNHLY, CDR2 FYNNEI, per germline. This CDR3 is 16 amino acids long. CDR3 sequence reads: CASSAYRARGEETQYF. The DNA for the CDR3 is TGTGCCAGCAGCGCCTATAGAGCGCGTGGAGAAGAGACCCAGTACTTC.

V is TRBV12-3 or TRBV12-4 and J is TRBJ2-7; D might be TRBD1 (6 bases). The CDR3 runs 15 residues. Trimming took 7 bases from V and 0 from J, leaving 16 bases between them. Here the CDR3 DNA reads TGTGCCAGCATCCCGACAGGTTCGAGCTCCTACGAGCAGTACTTC. Translating gives CASIPTGSSSYEQYF.

The rearrangement joins TRBV20-1 to TRBJ2-1; D gene uncertain. V was shortened by 8 bases and J by 3 bases, with 5 bases between the two germline ends. CDR3 size: 10 residues. Germline assignment: CDR1 DFQATT and CDR2 SNEGSKA (reference sequence). This CDR3 reads CSMSYNEQFF. Here the CDR3 DNA reads TGCAGTATGAGCTACAATGAGCAGTTCTTC.